Below, one T cell receptor beta chain is given with its context. This sample is part of a study of blood T cell repertoires in COVID-19. The trim removed 2 bases at V and 6 bases at J, leaving 2 bases unmatched. CDR1 MDHEN and CDR2 SYDVKM come from the germline V gene. CDR3 size: 14 residues. Only in-frame clones appear in the TCRdb table, and some are missing; sequencing was by immunoSEQ multiplex PCR. The table lists 35,000 to 50,000 clones, more than 70% of them singletons. This chain joins TRBV28 and TRBJ2-7; 12 nucleotides align to TRBD2. The TCR sequence derives from a man aged 55 to 70 with acute or convalescent COVID-19. Sequencing was done on a sample of peripheral blood. The CDR3 reads CASSLTSGRFEQYF. The CDR3 nucleotides read TGTGCCAGCAGTTTAACTAGCGGGAGGTTCGAGCAGTACTTC.